These 19 T cell receptor beta chains originate from one sample sequenced in a study of shared clonotypes between healthy human individuals. TCRdb keeps only in-frame clones here, not all; method: immunoSEQ multiplex PCR. The repertoire holds fewer than 1.6 million clones, with approximately 98.5% as singletons. The sample comprised naive CD4+ T cells sorted from blood. The subset was: CD45RA+ positively selected. These receptor sequences come from a young man in good health.

The chain employs TRBV5-6 and TRBJ2-7, with TRBD1 matching 7 bases. Germline V lookup: CDR1 SGHDT, CDR2 YYEEEE. This CDR3 has 16 amino acids. V was clipped by 0 bases and J by 3 bases; unmatched bases: 9. CDR3 sequence (DNA): TGTGCCAGCAGCTTGGAGGGGGCAGGGTCCTTCTACGAGCAGTACTTC. The encoded protein is CASSLEGAGSFYEQYF.

CDR3 loop: CASSQRAGINQVEQFF. CDR3 sequence (DNA): TGTGCCAGCAGCCAGAGAGCGGGGATCAACCAGGTTGAGCAGTTCTTC. The chain combines TRBV14 with TRBJ2-1, with 7 bases that match TRBD2. The CDR3 runs to 16 residues. Germline V gene lookup returns CDR1 SGHDN and CDR2 FVKESK. The ends lost 3 bases at V and 9 bases at J; junction bases unmatched: 14.

CDR3 bases: TGCGCCAGCAGCCAAGAGTTGACGGGGGCCAAAAACATTCAGTACTTC. The encoded protein is CASSQELTGAKNIQYF. This rearrangement joins TRBV4-3 to TRBJ2-4; D perhaps matches TRBD2 (5 bases). The CDR3 loop spans 16 amino acids. Germline values: CDR1 LGHNA, CDR2 YSLEER. Trimming cost V 0 bases and J 1 base, with 10 bases left between them.

The chain joins TRBV5-1 to TRBJ2-7, with unresolved D. The CDR3 covers 14 residues. Germline CDR1 reads SGHRS; CDR2 reads YFSETQ. Trimming cost V 5 bases and J 0 bases, with 12 bases left between them. CDR3 nucleotide sequence: TGCGCCAGCAGATTTGGGCAGAGCTCCTACGAGCAGTACTTC. It is translated as CASRFGQSSYEQYF.

This clone is a singleton in its sample. Other DNA variants within this sample encode the same CDR3. The gene calls are TRBV7-2 and TRBJ2-1; 7 bases align to TRBD2. The V segment lost 3 bases and the J segment 10 bases; nucleotides outside the gene matches: 6. The CDR3 runs 13 residues. Per the germline V gene, CDR1 is SGHTA and CDR2 is FQGNSA. DNA for the CDR3: TGTGCCAGCAGCTTGGCGGGAGTCGGGGAGCAGTTCTTC. As protein: CASSLAGVGEQFF.

This chain links TRBV5-1 with TRBJ2-1, with TRBD2 identical over 16 bases. The CDR3 is 17 amino acids. Germline values: CDR1 SGHRS, CDR2 YFSETQ. The junction had 7 bases not matched to a gene; V was cut back by 4 bases and J by 6 bases. The CDR3 nucleotides are TGCGCCAGCAGCCCGGGACTAGCGGGAGGGGACGGCAATGAGCAGTTCTTC. It encodes CASSPGLAGGDGNEQFF.

This clone was found once. V gene TRBV5-4 combines with J gene TRBJ2-3, with 9 bases that match TRBD2. The CDR3 is made up of 18 amino acids. V gave up 4 bases and J gave up 4 bases; unmatched junction bases: 16. Germline CDR1 SGHNT, CDR2 YYREEE (reference sequence). DNA for the CDR3: TGTGCCAGCAGCACCCGGGTGGGCGGGAGGGCGTTGCCAGATACGCAGTATTTT. Translating it yields CASSTRVGGRALPDTQYF.

The chain uses TRBV25-1 and TRBJ2-1; 7 bases agree with TRBD2. The CDR3 sequence is 16 residues long. J was trimmed by 4 bases and V by 1 base; bases with no gene match: 7. Germline V CDR1 and CDR2: MGHDK, SYGVNS. The CDR3 region is CASSESGGGQYNEQFF. For the CDR3, the DNA is TGTGCCAGCAGTGAATCGGGGGGAGGGCAATACAATGAGCAGTTCTTC.

This chain joins TRBV6-5 and TRBJ2-7; no clear D gene. From germline, CDR1 is MNHEY and CDR2 SVGAGI. The V end was cut by 5 bases, the J end by 2 bases, with 10 bases between. This CDR3 spans 13 amino acids. CDR3 DNA: TGTGCCAGCAGTCCCCGGGCAGCCTACGAGCAGTACTTC. Encoded protein: CASSPRAAYEQYF.

This chain uses TRBV6-6 with TRBJ1-1; D gene uncertain. The CDR3 runs to 13 residues. V was pared by 6 bases and J by 1 base, with 9 bases between. The V gene's germline CDR1 is MNHNY and CDR2 SVGAGI (reference sequence). CDR3 nucleotide sequence: TGTGCCAGCAGGTTACCTACGAACACTGAAGCTTTCTTT. Translating gives CASRLPTNTEAFF.

The gene calls are TRBV11-1 and TRBJ2-1; the match to TRBD2 covers 10 bases. The CDR3 is 17 amino acids. From germline, CDR1 is SGHAT and CDR2 FQDESV (reference sequence). After removal of 3 bases from V and 0 bases from J, the junction contained 5 bases not matched to a gene. For the CDR3, the DNA is TGTGCCAGCAGCTTGACTAGCGGGCATGTCTCCTACAATGAGCAGTTCTTC. It specifies CASSLTSGHVSYNEQFF.

A word on this clone: Other DNA sequences of this sample code for an identical CDR3. The rearrangement links TRBV5-1 to TRBJ2-2; 8 nucleotides align to TRBD2. This CDR3 has 16 residues. J was trimmed by 0 bases and V by 4 bases; bases with no gene match: 5. CDR1 is SGHRS, CDR2 YFSETQ, per germline. In nucleotides, the CDR3 is TGCGCCAGCAGCCTGTCGGGACTAGCGAACACCGGGGAGCTGTTTTTT. Protein product: CASSLSGLANTGELFF.

The V and J genes are TRBV7-2 and TRBJ2-1; D is perhaps TRBD2 (6 bases). Germline V CDR1 and CDR2: SGHTA, FQGNSA. This CDR3 is 16 amino acids long. V was shortened by 0 bases and J by 3 bases, with 12 bases between the two germline ends. Here the CDR3 DNA reads TGTGCCAGCAGCTTAGCGCCCGGGAGAGGCTACAATGAGCAGTTCTTC. Residues: CASSLAPGRGYNEQFF.

On this clone: Other DNA sequences within the sample encode an identical CDR3. The chain is built from TRBV6-5 and TRBJ2-1, with D possibly being TRBD1 (6 bases). Germline V gene lookup returns CDR1 MNHEY and CDR2 SVGAGI. V lost 6 bases to trimming and J lost 1 base, with 13 bases between them. The CDR3 consists of 15 residues. The CDR3 region has the DNA TGTGCCAGCAGCCTACAGGGTTCATCCTACAATGAGCAGTTCTTC. This sequence encodes CASSLQGSSYNEQFF.

This clone showed up just once. J is TRBJ2-2 and V is TRBV18; tentatively, D is TRBD2 (5 bases). Trimming removed 5 bases from V and 0 bases from J, with 13 bases in between. Germline CDR1 is KGHSH and CDR2 is LQKENI. This CDR3 has 16 amino acids. The CDR3 DNA follows: TGTGCCAGCTCAACCCTAGCAGACGCGAACACCGGGGAGCTGTTTTTT. It yields the protein CASSTLADANTGELFF.

The chain couples TRBV7-9 to TRBJ1-2, with a possible D match to TRBD1 (5 bases). V lost 6 bases and J lost 2, with 13 bases in between. CDR1 is SEHNR and CDR2 is FQNEAQ in the germline V gene (reference sequence). The CDR3 consists of 14 residues. The CDR3, as DNA: TGTGCCAGCAGACCCCGGGACGGGAACTATGGCTACACCTTC. Protein product: CASRPRDGNYGYTF. The complete variable domain, with remaining parts taken from reference TRBV7-9 and TRBJ1-2, reads DTGVSQNPRHKITKRGQNVTFRCDPISEHNRLYWYRQTLGQGPEFLTYFQNEAQLEKSRLLSDRFSAERPKGSFSTLEIQRTEQGDSAMYLCASRPRDGNYGYTFGSGTRLTVV.

The CDR3 bases are TGTGCCAGCAGCCTCCGAGGGAGTCAAGAGACCCAGTACTTC. Amino acids: CASSLRGSQETQYF. V usage is TRBV7-8 and J usage is TRBJ2-5, with TRBD2 as a possible D gene (5 bases). Looked up from germline, CDR1 is SGHVS and CDR2 is FQNEAQ. The length of the CDR3 is 14 residues. Between the trimmed V and J ends, which lost 5 bases and 2 bases, there was a span of 12 bases.

This chain uses TRBV28 with TRBJ2-7; 10 bases line up with TRBD1. Germline V CDR1 and CDR2: MDHEN, SYDVKM. V was clipped by 6 bases and J by 7 bases; unmatched bases: 12. The CDR3 runs to 15 residues. DNA of the CDR3: TGTGCCAGCAGCCCTGACAGGGGGCTGAGCGTGGAGCAGTACTTC. Its translation is CASSPDRGLSVEQYF. The complete variable domain, with remaining parts taken from reference TRBV28 and TRBJ2-7, reads DVKVTQSSRYLVKRTGEKVFLECVQDMDHENMFWYRQDPGLGLRLIYFSYDVKMKEKGDIPEGYSVSREKKERFSLILESASTNQTSMYLCASSPDRGLSVEQYFGPGTRLTVT.

About this clone: Other DNA sequences within the sample encode an identical CDR3. The CDR3 loop reads CASSFLAGNTGELFF. The CDR3 coding sequence is TGTGCCAGCAGTTTCCTAGCGGGGAACACCGGGGAGCTGTTTTTT. V usage is TRBV28 and J usage is TRBJ2-2; 8 bases align to TRBD2. This CDR3 region has 15 residues. Germline loops: CDR1 MDHEN, CDR2 SYDVKM. V trimming: 3 bases; J trimming: 1 base; junction bases outside the gene matches: 1.